The TCR beta chain under discussion was sequenced for a study of blood T cell repertoires in COVID-19. The overall study: The United States, Italy and Spain were the sources of the acute and convalescent COVID-19 samples. Nucleic acid was either cDNA or gDNA, and it came from T cells, B-cell-depleted T cells, or PBMCs.

Original handling: Amplification from reference gene primers served as the basis for estimated nucleated cell counts. This table comes from immunoSEQ multiplex PCR, and its TCRdb copy is limited to in-frame clones, with some not included. V and J calls plus clone size are reproduced from that table; the DNA served to infer D and trimming. The profile shows roughly 150,000 clones, roughly three quarters of them singletons. Germline assignment: CDR1 SGHDT and CDR2 YYEEEE. V lost 3 bases to trimming and J lost 4 bases; unmatched junction nucleotides: 9. This CDR3 spans 15 amino acids. The J gene is TRBJ1-1, the V gene TRBV5-6, with 7 bases lining up with TRBD1. Material for sequencing was peripheral blood. This receptor was identified in a man in his fifties or sixties with active or convalescent COVID-19. In DNA form, the CDR3 reads TGTGCCAGCAGCTGGAGAGGGGGCGCGGGCACTGAAGCTTTCTTT. This sequence encodes CASSWRGGAGTEAFF.